The T cell receptor (beta chain) described here comes from a study of human T cells and chemical hapten exposure. General study points: Controls had significantly fewer large CDR3 similarity clusters than were formed by expanded TCRs. As patch test score rose, PT1 expanded TCR counts tended to rise as well.

The library labeled individual cDNA molecules by adding unique molecular identifiers to them. MiXCR, applied by TCRdb to the RACE reads, yields one record per CDR3 protein. Among about 82,000 distinct CDR3 sequences listed, roughly 10% were seen once. This clonotype showed up just a few times. Its antigen is not identified. The sample's time point: patch test 2, 6 weeks after DPC sensitization. Treatment here: therapeutic diphenylcyclopropenone sensitization with weekly scalp DPC. The source of this sequence is a woman aged 45 to 65 with alopecia areata. Some clones in this sample may be carry-over from other donors' samples. The sample in question was whole blood, obtained in connection with sensitization to the hapten diphenylcyclopropenone (DPC).

Here the CDR3 reads CASSHIAGGAPQEQFF. The CDR3 bases are TGCGCCAGCAGCCACATAGCGGGAGGGGCTCCCCAAGAGCAGTTCTTC. V gene TRBV5-1 combines with J gene TRBJ2-1; 11 bases match TRBD2. Per germline, CDR1 SGHRS and CDR2 YFSETQ. The CDR3 runs to 16 residues. The V gene end was trimmed by 4 bases and the J gene end by 10 bases; junction bases not matched to a gene: 13.